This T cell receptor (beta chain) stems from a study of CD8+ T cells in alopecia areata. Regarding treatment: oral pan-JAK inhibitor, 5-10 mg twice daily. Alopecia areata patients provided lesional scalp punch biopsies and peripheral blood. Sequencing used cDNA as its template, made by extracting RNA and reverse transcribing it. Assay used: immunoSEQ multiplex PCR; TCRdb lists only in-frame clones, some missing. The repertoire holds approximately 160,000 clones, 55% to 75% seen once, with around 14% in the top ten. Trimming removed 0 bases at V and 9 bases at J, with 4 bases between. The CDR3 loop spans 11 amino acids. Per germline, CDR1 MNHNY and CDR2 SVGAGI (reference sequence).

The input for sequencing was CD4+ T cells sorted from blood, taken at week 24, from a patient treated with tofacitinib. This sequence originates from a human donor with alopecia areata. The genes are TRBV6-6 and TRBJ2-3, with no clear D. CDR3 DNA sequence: TGTGCCAGCAGTTACTCGTCCACGCAGTATTTT. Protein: CASSYSSTQYF.